These 19 T cell receptor beta chains originate from one sample sequenced in a study of blood T cell repertoires in COVID-19 (dated by TCRdb to 2020 to 2022). Libraries were built with the immunoSEQ multiplex PCR assay. TCRdb holds this immuneACCESS table with in-frame rearrangements only. Some clones are missing; in checked studies, unresolved V genes explain under half, and the rest has no known cause. For this sample the table gives 200,000 to 300,000 clones, of which about 90% were detected only once. The ten largest clones capture about 3.5% of the sample. Sequenced material: PBMCs or T cells enriched from blood (not recorded which). The receptors were sampled from a woman in her 40s with acute COVID-19.

The V and J genes are TRBV7-9 and TRBJ2-3, with 7 bases identical to TRBD2. Trimming took 1 base from V and 10 from J; bases not matched to a gene: 2. CDR3 length: 12 amino acids. Germline V CDR1 and CDR2: SEHNR, FQNEAQ (reference sequence). CDR3 in amino acids: CASSLGRESQYF. CDR3 sequence (DNA): TGTGCCAGCAGCTTAGGGCGGGAGTCGCAGTATTTT.

The CDR3 nucleotides are TGCGCCAGCAGCCGGGACAGGAGCACAGATACGCAGTATTTT. This codes for CASSRDRSTDTQYF. The chain couples TRBV4-1 to TRBJ2-3, with 8 bases aligning to TRBD1. V was clipped by 4 bases and J by 0 bases; unmatched bases: 0. Germline V gene sequence: CDR1 MGHRA, CDR2 YSYEKL. The CDR3 has 14 residues.

The chain joins TRBV28 to TRBJ2-5, with 8 bases matching TRBD2. The CDR3 loop spans 14 amino acids. Looked up from germline, CDR1 is MDHEN and CDR2 is SYDVKM. J was trimmed by 5 bases and V by 10 bases; bases with no gene match: 12. Here the CDR3 DNA reads TGTGCCACCGTACTGGCGGGAGGCGGGGAGACCCAGTACTTC. Its protein product is CATVLAGGGETQYF.

J is TRBJ2-1 and V is TRBV7-8, with 8 bases that match TRBD1. V gave up 8 bases and J gave up 6 bases; unmatched junction bases: 18. Per germline, CDR1 SGHVS and CDR2 FQNEAQ. CDR3 size: 17 residues. CDR3 nucleotides: TGTGCCAGCTTTGATCTCCGTGCCGACAGGGGCGGCAATGAGCAGTTCTTC. Translating it yields CASFDLRADRGGNEQFF.

The chain links TRBV5-1 to TRBJ2-1, with TRBD2 identical over 7 bases. The CDR3 runs to 19 residues. Germline values: CDR1 SGHRS, CDR2 YFSETQ. V was pared by 4 bases and J by 5 bases, with 21 bases of the junction left unmatched. The CDR3 sequence: CASSTWGSGIAGVDNEQFF. The CDR3 DNA is TGCGCCAGCAGCACGTGGGGTTCTGGAATCGCGGGAGTCGACAATGAGCAGTTCTTC.

J is TRBJ2-1 and V is TRBV9, with 14 positions matching TRBD2. The ends lost 4 bases at V and 3 bases at J; junction bases unmatched: 6. The CDR3 has 17 amino acids. Germline CDR1 and CDR2: SGDLS and YYNGEE. The CDR3 region has the DNA TGTGCCAGCAGCCTCGGACTAGCGGGAGGTTTCTACAATGAGCAGTTCTTC. Translating gives CASSLGLAGGFYNEQFF. Looking up the rest from reference TRBV9 and TRBJ2-1 gives the full variable domain: DSGVTQTPKHLITATGQRVTLRCSPRSGDLSVYWYQQSLDQGLQFLIQYYNGEERAKGNILERFSAQQFPDLHSELNLSSLELGDSALYFCASSLGLAGGFYNEQFFGPGTRLTVL.

The V call is TRBV5-4, the J call TRBJ2-2; 7 bases are a match to TRBD2. Germline CDR1 is SGHNT and CDR2 is YYREEE (reference sequence). With 3 bases clipped from V and 10 bases from J, the junction kept 9 bases outside the gene matches. The CDR3 covers 14 residues. Written as DNA, the CDR3 is TGTGCCAGCAGCTCTCGACTAGCAGGTGTGGAGCTGTTTTTT. Translated, it gives CASSSRLAGVELFF. The full variable domain, with the rest looked up from reference TRBV5-4 and TRBJ2-2, is ETGVTQSPTHLIKTRGQQVTLRCSSQSGHNTVSWYQQALGQGPQFIFQYYREEENGRGNFPPRFSGLQFPNYSSELNVNALELDDSALYLCASSSRLAGVELFFGEGSRLTVL.

A single count supports this clone. The chain links TRBV5-1 to TRBJ2-2; 7 positions match TRBD2. The CDR3 length is 13 residues. Germline CDR1 is SGHRS and CDR2 is YFSETQ. Germline trimming cut 5 bases from V and 4 bases from J; bases unmatched to any gene: 2. The CDR3, as DNA: TGCGCCAGCAGTTGGGAGGGCACCGGGGAGCTGTTTTTT. Protein sequence: CASSWEGTGELFF.

CDR3 sequence: CASSPGLANWELFF. The CDR3 DNA follows: TGTGCCAGCAGCCCGGGACTAGCGAACTGGGAGCTGTTTTTT. The chain couples TRBV11-2 to TRBJ2-2, with TRBD2 matching over 10 bases. Per the germline V gene, CDR1 is SGHAT and CDR2 is FQNNGV. The junction had 6 bases not matched to a gene; V was cut back by 5 bases and J by 9 bases. This CDR3 has 14 residues.

The chain carries TRBV4-1 and TRBJ2-1, with D maybe TRBD2 (6 bases). CDR3 length equals 19 residues. Germline lookup yields CDR1 MGHRA and CDR2 YSYEKL. The V gene lost 2 bases and the J gene lost 2 bases, with 22 bases spanning the gap. This chain's CDR3 is CASSQSQSPVGGPYNEQFF. CDR3 nucleotide sequence: TGCGCCAGCAGCCAATCCCAAAGTCCCGTGGGAGGCCCCTACAATGAGCAGTTCTTC.

This chain links TRBV27 with TRBJ2-7, with 10 positions matching TRBD2. Germline assignment: CDR1 MNHEY and CDR2 SMNVEV (reference sequence). Germline trimming cut 5 bases from V and 4 bases from J; bases unmatched to any gene: 11. The CDR3 sequence is 16 residues long. CDR3 coding DNA: TGTGCCAGCAGTCCCCCCTCTAGCGGGAGAGAGTACGAGCAGTACTTC. It specifies CASSPPSSGREYEQYF.

The V call is TRBV28, the J call TRBJ1-2; D may be TRBD1 (6 bases). CDR3 length: 16 amino acids. The ends were cut back, 1 base at V and 3 bases at J, with 15 bases in the middle. Germline CDR1 and CDR2: MDHEN and SYDVKM. The CDR3 nucleotides read TGTGCCAGCAGTTTATTCGCGGCAGGGGCAGACTATGGCTACACCTTC. The encoded protein is CASSLFAAGADYGYTF.

The rearrangement uses TRBV5-4 and TRBJ2-5; 11 bases match TRBD2. V lost 4 bases, J lost 3 bases, and 5 bases stayed unmatched. The V gene's germline CDR1 is SGHNT and CDR2 YYREEE (reference sequence). This CDR3 comprises 15 residues. The CDR3 DNA sequence: TGTGCCAGCAGCATTCCGGGACTAGCGGAAGAGACCCAGTACTTC. Protein sequence: CASSIPGLAEETQYF.

The chain couples TRBV19 to TRBJ2-1; D remains unclear. V was cut by 5 bases and J by 0 bases, with 14 bases left in between. The CDR3 length is 16 residues. CDR1 is LNHDA and CDR2 is SQIVND in the germline V gene (reference sequence). CDR3: CASSPATDPSYNEQFF. CDR3 DNA sequence: TGTGCCAGTAGTCCCGCGACTGATCCCTCCTACAATGAGCAGTTCTTC. Using reference TRBV19 and TRBJ2-1 for the parts outside the CDR3, the full variable domain is DGGITQSPKYLFRKEGQNVTLSCEQNLNHDAMYWYRQDPGQGLRLIYYSQIVNDFQKGDIAEGYSVSREKKESFPLTVTSAQKNPTAFYLCASSPATDPSYNEQFFGPGTRLTVL.

J is TRBJ1-1 and V is TRBV29-1, with TRBD1 identical over 7 bases. This CDR3 comprises 11 residues. The V gene end was trimmed by 7 bases and the J gene end by 6 bases; junction bases not matched to a gene: 5. Looked up from germline, CDR1 is SQVTM and CDR2 is ANQGSEA. The CDR3 region is CSGRDRAEAFF. The DNA of the CDR3 is TGCAGCGGCCGGGACAGAGCTGAAGCTTTCTTT.

A few counts support this clone. The chain couples TRBV27 to TRBJ1-1, with 7 bases lining up with TRBD1. The CDR3 has 16 amino acids. CDR1 and CDR2 (germline): MNHEY, SMNVEV (reference sequence). V shed 5 bases, J shed 2 bases, and the junction held 11 bases outside the gene matches. The CDR3 here is CASSPISGQTNTEAFF. The CDR3 bases are TGTGCCAGCAGTCCGATCTCGGGACAGACTAACACTGAAGCTTTCTTT.

This clone was observed once. The chain is built from TRBV6-1 and TRBJ2-2; 11 nucleotides line up with TRBD2. Germline lookup yields CDR1 MNHNS and CDR2 SASEGT. V shed 3 bases and J 1 base; nucleotides not matched to a gene: 4. The CDR3 runs to 17 residues. For the CDR3, the DNA is TGTGCCAGCAGTGAGGGACTAGCGGATGTGAACACCGGGGAGCTGTTTTTT. It specifies CASSEGLADVNTGELFF.

The CDR3 loop reads CASQSSLAGGGLGVQFF. The CDR3 bases are TGTGCCAGCCAGAGTAGCCTAGCGGGAGGGGGATTGGGGGTGCAGTTCTTC. The genes are TRBV2 and TRBJ2-1, with TRBD2 identical over 12 bases. Germline V gives CDR1 SNHLY, CDR2 FYNNEI. V shed 8 bases and J 12 bases; nucleotides not matched to a gene: 20. The CDR3 runs 17 residues.

The chain links TRBV7-2 to TRBJ2-2; 10 bases map to TRBD2. Germline assignment: CDR1 SGHTA and CDR2 FQGNSA. This CDR3 spans 18 amino acids. The J segment lost 4 bases and the V segment lost 1 base, leaving 9 bases of the junction unmatched. The CDR3 region is CASSLGTLAGVFTGELFF. The CDR3 region has the DNA TGTGCCAGCAGCTTAGGAACGCTAGCGGGAGTATTCACCGGGGAGCTGTTTTTT. The full variable domain, completed using reference TRBV7-2 and TRBJ2-2, is GAGVSQSPSNKVTEKGKDVELRCDPISGHTALYWYRQSLGQGLEFLIYFQGNSAPDKSGLPSDRFSAERTGGSVSTLTIQRTQQEDSAVYLCASSLGTLAGVFTGELFFGEGSRLTVL.